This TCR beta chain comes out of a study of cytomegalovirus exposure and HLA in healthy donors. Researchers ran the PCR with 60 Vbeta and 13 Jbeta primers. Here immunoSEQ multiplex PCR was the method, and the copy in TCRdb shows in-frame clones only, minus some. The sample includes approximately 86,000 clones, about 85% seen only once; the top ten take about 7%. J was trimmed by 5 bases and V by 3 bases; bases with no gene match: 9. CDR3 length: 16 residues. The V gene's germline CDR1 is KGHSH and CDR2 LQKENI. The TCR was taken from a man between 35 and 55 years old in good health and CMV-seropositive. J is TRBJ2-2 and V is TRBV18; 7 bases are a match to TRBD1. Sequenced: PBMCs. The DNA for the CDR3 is TGTGCCAGCTCACCCTTACCGGGACAGCCTACCGGGGAGCTGTTTTTT. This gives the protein CASSPLPGQPTGELFF.